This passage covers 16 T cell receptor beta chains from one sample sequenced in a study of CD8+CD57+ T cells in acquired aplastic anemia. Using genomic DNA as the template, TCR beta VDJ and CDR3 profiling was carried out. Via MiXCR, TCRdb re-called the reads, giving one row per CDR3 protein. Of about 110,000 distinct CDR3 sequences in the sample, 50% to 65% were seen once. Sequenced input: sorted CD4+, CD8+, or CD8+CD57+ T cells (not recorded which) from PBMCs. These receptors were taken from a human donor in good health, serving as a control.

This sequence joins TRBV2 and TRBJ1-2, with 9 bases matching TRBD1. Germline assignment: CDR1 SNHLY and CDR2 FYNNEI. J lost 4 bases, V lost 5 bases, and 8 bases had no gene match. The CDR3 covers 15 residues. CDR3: CASSTTDRGPYGYTF. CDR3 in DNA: TGTGCCAGCAGTACCACGGACAGGGGACCCTATGGCTACACCTTC.

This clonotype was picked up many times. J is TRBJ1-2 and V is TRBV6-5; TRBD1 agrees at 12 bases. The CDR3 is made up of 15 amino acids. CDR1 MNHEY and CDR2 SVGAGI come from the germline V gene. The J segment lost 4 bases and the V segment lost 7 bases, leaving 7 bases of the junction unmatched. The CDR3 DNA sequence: TGTGCCAGCATTACTCTGGGACAGGGGGCCTATGGCTACACCTTC. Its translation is CASITLGQGAYGYTF.

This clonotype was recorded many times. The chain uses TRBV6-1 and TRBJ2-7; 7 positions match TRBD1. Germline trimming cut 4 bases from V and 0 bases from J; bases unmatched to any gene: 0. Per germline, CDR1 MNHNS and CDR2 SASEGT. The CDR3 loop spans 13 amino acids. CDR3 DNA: TGTGCCAGCAGTGGGGACAGCTCCTACGAGCAGTACTTC. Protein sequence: CASSGDSSYEQYF.

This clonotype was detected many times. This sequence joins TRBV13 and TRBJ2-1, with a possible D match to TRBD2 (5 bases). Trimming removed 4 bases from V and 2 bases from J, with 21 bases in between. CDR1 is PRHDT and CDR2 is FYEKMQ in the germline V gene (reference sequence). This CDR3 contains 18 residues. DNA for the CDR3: TGTGCCAGCAGCTCGACCGATCTGGTGGAGGCCCCCTACAATGAGCAGTTCTTC. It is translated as CASSSTDLVEAPYNEQFF. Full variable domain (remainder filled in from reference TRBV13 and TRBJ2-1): AAGVIQSPRHLIKEKRETATLKCYPIPRHDTVYWYQQGPGQDPQFLISFYEKMQSDKGSIPDRFSAQQFSDYHSELNMSSLELGDSALYFCASSSTDLVEAPYNEQFFGPGTRLTVL.

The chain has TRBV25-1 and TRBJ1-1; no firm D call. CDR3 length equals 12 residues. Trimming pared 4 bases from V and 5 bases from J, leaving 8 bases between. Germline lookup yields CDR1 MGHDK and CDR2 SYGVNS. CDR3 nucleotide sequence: TGTGCCAGCAGTGCCGGACTTACTGAAGCTTTCTTT. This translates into CASSAGLTEAFF.

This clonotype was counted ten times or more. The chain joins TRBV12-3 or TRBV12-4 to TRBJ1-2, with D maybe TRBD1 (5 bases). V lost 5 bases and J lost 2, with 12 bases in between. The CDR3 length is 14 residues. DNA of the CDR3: TGTGCCAGCAGTCAGTATGAGGGGAACTATGGCTACACCTTC. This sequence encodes CASSQYEGNYGYTF.

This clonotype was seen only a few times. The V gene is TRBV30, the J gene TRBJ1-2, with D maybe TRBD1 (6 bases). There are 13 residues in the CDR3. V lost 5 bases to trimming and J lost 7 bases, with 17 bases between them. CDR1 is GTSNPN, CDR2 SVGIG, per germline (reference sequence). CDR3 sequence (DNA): TGTGCCTGGGGGGGGCCGGATTATGCTGGCTACACCTTC. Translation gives CAWGGPDYAGYTF.

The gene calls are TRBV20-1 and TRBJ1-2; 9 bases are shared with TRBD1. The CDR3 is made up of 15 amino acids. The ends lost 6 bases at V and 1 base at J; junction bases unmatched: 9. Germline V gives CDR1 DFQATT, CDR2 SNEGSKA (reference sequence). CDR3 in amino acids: CSATPGQGHNYGYTF. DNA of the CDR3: TGCAGTGCCACCCCTGGACAGGGGCATAACTATGGCTACACCTTC.

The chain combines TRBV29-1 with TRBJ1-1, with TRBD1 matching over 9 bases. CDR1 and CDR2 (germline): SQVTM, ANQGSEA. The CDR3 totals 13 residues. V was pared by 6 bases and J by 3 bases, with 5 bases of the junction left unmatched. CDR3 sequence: CSVNRGPDTEAFF. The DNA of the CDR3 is TGCAGCGTGAACAGGGGGCCGGACACTGAAGCTTTCTTT.

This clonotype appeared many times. CDR3 in amino acids: CASSAGYEQYF. For the CDR3, the DNA is TGTGCCAGCAGCGCCGGATACGAGCAGTACTTC. This chain uses TRBV9 with TRBJ2-7; D not certain. CDR1 and CDR2 (germline): SGDLS, YYNGEE. This CDR3 has 11 residues. V was shortened by 3 bases and J by 4 bases, with 5 bases between the two germline ends.

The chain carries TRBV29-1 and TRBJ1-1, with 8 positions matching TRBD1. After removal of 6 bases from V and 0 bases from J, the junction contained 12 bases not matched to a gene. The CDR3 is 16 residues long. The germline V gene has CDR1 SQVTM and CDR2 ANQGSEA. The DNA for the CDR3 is TGCAGCGTGCCTCAAAACCAGGGGGCTGTGAACACTGAAGCTTTCTTT. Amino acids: CSVPQNQGAVNTEAFF.

DNA for the CDR3: TGTGCCAGCAGCGTACCAGGCACAGATACGCAGTATTTT. It is translated as CASSVPGTDTQYF. The V call is TRBV9, the J call TRBJ2-3; D not resolved. This CDR3 contains 13 residues. Germline assignment: CDR1 SGDLS and CDR2 YYNGEE. V dropped 1 base and J dropped 1 base, with 4 bases sitting between them.

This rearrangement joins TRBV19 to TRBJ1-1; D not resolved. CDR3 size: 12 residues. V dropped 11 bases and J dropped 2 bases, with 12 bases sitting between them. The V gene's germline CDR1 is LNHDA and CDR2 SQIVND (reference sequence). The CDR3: CAPVLGNTEAFF. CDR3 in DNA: TGTGCCCCTGTCCTGGGTAACACTGAAGCTTTCTTT.

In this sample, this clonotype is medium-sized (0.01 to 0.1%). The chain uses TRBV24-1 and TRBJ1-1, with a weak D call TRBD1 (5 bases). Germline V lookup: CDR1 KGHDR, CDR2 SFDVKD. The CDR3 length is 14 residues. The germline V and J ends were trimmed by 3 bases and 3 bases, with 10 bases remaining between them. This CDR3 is CATSDGWDDTEAFF. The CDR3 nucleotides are TGTGCCACCAGTGATGGGTGGGACGACACTGAAGCTTTCTTT.

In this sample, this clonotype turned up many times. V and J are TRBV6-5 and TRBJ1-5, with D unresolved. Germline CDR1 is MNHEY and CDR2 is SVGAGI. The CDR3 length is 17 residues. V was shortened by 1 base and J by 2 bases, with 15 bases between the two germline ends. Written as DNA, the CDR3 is TGTGCCAGCAGTTACTGTATTGGAGGGCCTTGCAATCAGCCCCAGCATTTT. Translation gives CASSYCIGGPCNQPQHF.

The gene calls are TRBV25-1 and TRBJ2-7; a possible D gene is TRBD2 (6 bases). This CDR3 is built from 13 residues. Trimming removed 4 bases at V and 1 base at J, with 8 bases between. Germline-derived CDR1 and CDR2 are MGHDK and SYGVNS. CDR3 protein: CASSGGESYEQYF. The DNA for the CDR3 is TGTGCCAGCAGTGGGGGGGAGTCCTACGAGCAGTACTTC.